This TCR beta chain was identified in a study of cytomegalovirus exposure and HLA in healthy donors. Study-level findings and limits: High specificity and sensitivity for cytomegalovirus status were reported for the classifier. The majority of TCR sequences were rare, yet some public TCRs appeared in many donors.

Generated by immunoSEQ multiplex PCR, the TCRdb table keeps only in-frame clones and is missing some. The data contain 130,000 to 150,000 clones, around 90% of them singletons. Unmatched junction bases numbered 1, after V lost 4 bases and J lost 1 base. The CDR3 has 14 amino acids. The germline V gene encodes CDR1 MGHRA and CDR2 YSYEKL. As to this clone: No antigen is known for it.

Sequencing used PBMCs. This TCR was recovered from a woman aged 18-30 years in good health and CMV-seropositive. The rearrangement uses TRBV4-1 and TRBJ2-3, with 8 bases that match TRBD2. The CDR3 here is CASSRAGGTDTQYF. CDR3 nucleotide sequence: TGCGCCAGCAGCCGAGCGGGAGGCACAGATACGCAGTATTTT.